The rows below give T cell receptor beta chains drawn from one sample of a study of cytomegalovirus exposure and HLA in healthy donors. Sequencing was performed with immunoSEQ multiplex PCR; in TCRdb, only in-frame clones are kept and a portion is missing. In the table there are about 150,000 clones, 65% to 75% of which are singletons. Sequencing was done on a sample of PBMCs. Receptor source: a young man in good health and CMV-seronegative. Each CDR3 is given with its conserved first and last residue. The D gene is left open where the match is weak. A clone size is listed for some rows: how often the clone was seen (once, few, many), or a class if it is expanded.

cdr3_aa: CASTFIGTGIHEQYF; cdr3_nt: TGTGCCAGCACCTTTATCGGGACAGGGATTCACGAGCAGTACTTC; v_call: TRBV27; j_call: TRBJ2-7; clone_size: -; d_call: TRBD1
cdr3_aa: CSVEHIYGYTF; cdr3_nt: TGCAGCGTTGAACACATATATGGCTACACCTTC; v_call: TRBV29-1; j_call: TRBJ1-2; clone_size: -; d_call: -
cdr3_aa: CASRGQEVFNSPLNF; cdr3_nt: TGTGCCAGTAGGGGACAGGAGGTTTTTAATTCACCCCTCAACTTT; v_call: TRBV19; j_call: TRBJ1-6; clone_size: -; d_call: TRBD1
cdr3_aa: CASSFGLAETYEQYF; cdr3_nt: TGCGCCAGCAGCTTTGGACTAGCGGAAACCTACGAGCAGTACTTC; v_call: TRBV4-1; j_call: TRBJ2-7; clone_size: -; d_call: TRBD2
cdr3_aa: CASSLVGGRDQPQHF; cdr3_nt: TGTGCCAGCAGCTTGGTCGGGGGTAGGGATCAGCCCCAGCATTTT; v_call: TRBV7-2; j_call: TRBJ1-5; clone_size: -; d_call: -
cdr3_aa: CASSLTSGENYEQYF; cdr3_nt: TGTGCCAGCAGTTTGACTAGCGGGGAGAACTACGAGCAGTACTTC; v_call: TRBV27; j_call: TRBJ2-7; clone_size: few; d_call: TRBD2
cdr3_aa: CASTKGENSPLHF; cdr3_nt: TGTGCCAGCACCAAGGGGGAAAATTCACCCCTCCACTTT; v_call: TRBV6-1; j_call: TRBJ1-6; clone_size: few; d_call: -
cdr3_aa: CSVKESPPETQYF; cdr3_nt: TGCAGCGTTAAGGAGTCCCCCCCGGAGACCCAGTACTTC; v_call: TRBV29-1; j_call: TRBJ2-5; clone_size: -; d_call: -
cdr3_aa: CASSLRGNTEAFF; cdr3_nt: TGTGCCAGCAGCCTCCGGGGGAACACTGAAGCTTTCTTT; v_call: TRBV7-9; j_call: TRBJ1-1; clone_size: -; d_call: -
cdr3_aa: CASSFPDRAYEQYF; cdr3_nt: TGCGCCAGCAGCTTTCCGGACAGGGCCTACGAGCAGTACTTC; v_call: TRBV5-1; j_call: TRBJ2-7; clone_size: few; d_call: TRBD1
cdr3_aa: CASSLPSGGASEQFF; cdr3_nt: TGTGCCAGTAGTCTACCTAGCGGGGGGGCAAGCGAGCAGTTCTTC; v_call: TRBV19; j_call: TRBJ2-1; clone_size: -; d_call: TRBD2
cdr3_aa: CASSLGQGKYEQYF; cdr3_nt: TGTGCCAGCAGCTTGGGACAGGGTAAATACGAGCAGTACTTC; v_call: TRBV7-3; j_call: TRBJ2-7; clone_size: once; d_call: TRBD1
cdr3_aa: CASRSGINTEAFF; cdr3_nt: TGCGCCAGCAGGTCAGGGATAAACACTGAAGCTTTCTTT; v_call: TRBV5-1; j_call: TRBJ1-1; clone_size: -; d_call: -
cdr3_aa: CASSYLGLAGGPGELFF; cdr3_nt: TGTGCCAGCAGCTACCTTGGACTAGCGGGGGGCCCCGGGGAGCTGTTTTTT; v_call: TRBV7-2; j_call: TRBJ2-2; clone_size: -; d_call: TRBD2
cdr3_aa: CGVILRGYNEQFF; cdr3_nt: TGCGGCGTAATCTTACGAGGCTACAATGAGCAGTTCTTC; v_call: TRBV29-1; j_call: TRBJ2-1; clone_size: -; d_call: -
cdr3_aa: CATSRDAGSSEQYF; cdr3_nt: TGTGCCACCAGCAGAGATGCAGGGTCGAGCGAGCAGTACTTC; v_call: TRBV15; j_call: TRBJ2-7; clone_size: -; d_call: -
cdr3_aa: CASSPVLATNEKLFF; cdr3_nt: TGTGCCAGCAGCCCCGTGTTAGCAACTAATGAAAAACTGTTTTTT; v_call: TRBV7-9; j_call: TRBJ1-4; clone_size: -; d_call: -
cdr3_aa: CASSLGTGSYNEQFF; cdr3_nt: TGCGCCAGCAGCTTGGGGACAGGGTCCTACAATGAGCAGTTCTTC; v_call: TRBV5-1; j_call: TRBJ2-1; clone_size: -; d_call: TRBD1
cdr3_aa: CASSSKLGEQFF; cdr3_nt: TGTGCCAGCAGCTCCAAGCTAGGAGAGCAGTTCTTC; v_call: TRBV11-3; j_call: TRBJ2-1; clone_size: -; d_call: -
cdr3_aa: CASSRKRLNPQETQYF; cdr3_nt: TGTGCCAGCAGCCGAAAGCGGCTTAATCCACAAGAGACCCAGTACTTC; v_call: TRBV7-8; j_call: TRBJ2-5; clone_size: -; d_call: -
cdr3_aa: CASSLAGMANYGYTF; cdr3_nt: TGTGCCAGCAGTTTAGCAGGGATGGCTAACTATGGCTACACCTTC; v_call: TRBV28; j_call: TRBJ1-2; clone_size: -; d_call: -
cdr3_aa: CASSNQGQGYGYTF; cdr3_nt: TGTGCCAGCAGTAATCAGGGACAGGGCTATGGCTACACCTTC; v_call: TRBV6-5; j_call: TRBJ1-2; clone_size: -; d_call: TRBD1
cdr3_aa: CASSLWTGGKTDTQYF; cdr3_nt: TGCGCCAGCAGCTTATGGACAGGGGGCAAAACAGATACGCAGTATTTT; v_call: TRBV5-1; j_call: TRBJ2-3; clone_size: -; d_call: TRBD1
cdr3_aa: CASSRGTLNYGYTF; cdr3_nt: TGTGCCAGTAGTCGGGGGACTCTTAACTATGGCTACACCTTC; v_call: TRBV19; j_call: TRBJ1-2; clone_size: -; d_call: -
cdr3_aa: CASSRDSPNYEQYF; cdr3_nt: TGTGCCAGCAGCCGGGACAGTCCCAACTACGAGCAGTACTTC; v_call: TRBV7-9; j_call: TRBJ2-7; clone_size: -; d_call: TRBD1
cdr3_aa: CASSLRINTGELFF; cdr3_nt: TGTGCCAGCAGCCTCAGGATAAACACCGGGGAGCTGTTTTTT; v_call: TRBV13; j_call: TRBJ2-2; clone_size: -; d_call: -
cdr3_aa: CASSLLVPTGGYTF; cdr3_nt: TGCGCCAGCAGCTTGCTGGTTCCGACGGGTGGCTACACCTTC; v_call: TRBV5-1; j_call: TRBJ1-2; clone_size: -; d_call: -
cdr3_aa: CSVRQGSGTDTQYF; cdr3_nt: TGCAGCGTCAGACAGGGGAGTGGAACAGATACGCAGTATTTT; v_call: TRBV29-1; j_call: TRBJ2-3; clone_size: -; d_call: TRBD1
cdr3_aa: CASRPAEYGYTF; cdr3_nt: TGTGCCAGCAGACCTGCCGAGTATGGCTACACCTTC; v_call: TRBV7-2; j_call: TRBJ1-2; clone_size: -; d_call: -
cdr3_aa: CASSLGAETYEQYF; cdr3_nt: TGTGCCAGCAGCTTAGGGGCAGAGACCTACGAGCAGTACTTC; v_call: TRBV7-8; j_call: TRBJ2-7; clone_size: -; d_call: -
cdr3_aa: CAISEISAEIYGYTF; cdr3_nt: TGTGCCATCAGTGAAATTAGCGCGGAAATCTATGGCTACACCTTC; v_call: TRBV10-3; j_call: TRBJ1-2; clone_size: -; d_call: -
cdr3_aa: CASSETAITTEAFF; cdr3_nt: TGTGCCAGCAGTGAAACAGCTATTACCACTGAAGCTTTCTTT; v_call: TRBV6-1; j_call: TRBJ1-1; clone_size: -; d_call: -
cdr3_aa: CASSLEGARVF; cdr3_nt: TGTGCCAGCAGCTTGGAGGGGGCGCGAGTCTTT; v_call: TRBV5-4; j_call: TRBJ1-1; clone_size: -; d_call: TRBD1
cdr3_aa: CASTLDSWEETQYF; cdr3_nt: TGTGCCAGCACCTTGGACAGTTGGGAAGAGACCCAGTACTTC; v_call: TRBV7-9; j_call: TRBJ2-5; clone_size: -; d_call: -
cdr3_aa: CASSEALTGGNTEAFF; cdr3_nt: TGTGCCAGCAGTGAAGCGCTTACAGGGGGCAACACTGAAGCTTTCTTT; v_call: TRBV6-1; j_call: TRBJ1-1; clone_size: -; d_call: TRBD1
cdr3_aa: CASSSTGLNTEAFF; cdr3_nt: TGTGCCAGCAGTTCAACAGGGTTGAACACTGAAGCTTTCTTT; v_call: TRBV28; j_call: TRBJ1-1; clone_size: -; d_call: -
cdr3_aa: CASSEDSHSNQPQHF; cdr3_nt: TGTGCCAGCAGTGAAGACAGCCATAGCAATCAGCCCCAGCATTTT; v_call: TRBV28; j_call: TRBJ1-5; clone_size: -; d_call: -